Following are 16 T cell receptor beta chains from one sample sequenced in a study of blood T cell repertoires in COVID-19. Clones were sequenced by immunoSEQ multiplex PCR, and TCRdb holds only the in-frame ones, with some missing. The sample holds 100,000 to 150,000 clones, over 75% seen once. Sequencing input: peripheral blood. The source is a woman aged 80 or over with acute or convalescent COVID-19.

This sequence joins TRBV4-1 and TRBJ2-1; possible D gene TRBD2, 6 bases. V shed 0 bases and J shed 0 bases, with 12 bases lying between them. This CDR3 is built from 17 residues. Germline loops: CDR1 MGHRA, CDR2 YSYEKL. The CDR3 loop reads CASSQDPGDHSYNEQFF. The CDR3 region has the DNA TGCGCCAGCAGCCAAGATCCGGGAGACCACTCCTACAATGAGCAGTTCTTC.

A note on this clone: One end of the junction fails to match germline, which may point to a read error. The chain recombines TRBV7-9 with TRBJ2-2; weak D call: TRBD1 (5 bases). CDR3 length: 17 residues. Germline lookup yields CDR1 SEHNR and CDR2 FQNEAQ (reference sequence). CDR3 DNA sequence: TGTGCCAGCAGTTTAGGGCCGCCAGGGATGGGCACCGGGGAGCTGTTTTTT. This gives the protein CASSLGPPGMGTGELFF.

The rearrangement uses TRBV7-2 and TRBJ2-7; TRBD2 matches 11 bases. J lost 5 bases, V lost 5 bases, and 8 bases had no gene match. Germline CDR1 and CDR2: SGHTA and FQGNSA. The CDR3 sequence is 15 residues long. The CDR3 spells CASSPTSGSFHEQYF. The CDR3 DNA sequence: TGTGCCAGCAGCCCTACTAGCGGGAGTTTCCACGAGCAGTACTTC.

The chain links TRBV20-1 to TRBJ2-5, with 11 bases aligning to TRBD2. The CDR3 is made up of 16 amino acids. Germline CDR1 is DFQATT and CDR2 is SNEGSKA (reference sequence). V trimming: 3 bases; J trimming: 0 bases; junction bases outside the gene matches: 6. The CDR3 DNA reads as TGCAGTGCTAGTCCTAGCGGGGGGCCCTACCAAGAGACCCAGTACTTC. Translated: CSASPSGGPYQETQYF.

The chain uses TRBV29-1 and TRBJ2-7; possibly TRBD1 for D (5 bases). V gave up 6 bases and J gave up 0 bases, with 12 bases separating them. CDR1 and CDR2 (germline): SQVTM, ANQGSEA. CDR3 size: 13 residues. CDR3 amino acids: CSVRPQGSYEQYF. The CDR3, as DNA: TGCAGCGTACGCCCCCAGGGCTCCTACGAGCAGTACTTC.

The chain has TRBV7-3 and TRBJ2-1; D is possibly TRBD2 (6 bases). Deletions cut 4 bases from V and 8 bases from J, with 15 bases between. The CDR3 contains 14 residues. Germline V gene sequence: CDR1 SGHTA, CDR2 FQGTGA. The CDR3 spells CASSSGTGRDEQFF. CDR3 bases: TGTGCCAGCAGCTCAGGGACTGGTCGAGATGAGCAGTTCTTC.

This chain uses TRBV10-2 with TRBJ2-7, with D tentatively TRBD1 (6 bases). The CDR3 runs 14 residues. Germline CDR1 and CDR2: WSHSY and SAAADI. V shed 2 bases and J shed 6 bases, with 14 bases lying between them. CDR3 bases: TGCGCCAGCAGTGAGGAGTTCGTGGGGGCCGAGCAGTACTTC. This gives the protein CASSEEFVGAEQYF.

The chain employs TRBV4-2 and TRBJ2-1, with 14 positions matching TRBD2. Germline CDR1 reads LGHNA; CDR2 reads YNFKEQ. V gave up 2 bases and J gave up 7 bases; unmatched junction bases: 4. This CDR3 has 16 residues. CDR3 loop: CASSQPGTSGGNEQFF. The CDR3 DNA follows: TGTGCCAGCAGCCAACCCGGGACTAGCGGGGGTAATGAGCAGTTCTTC.

This chain uses TRBV27 with TRBJ2-7; 7 bases line up with TRBD2. V lost 6 bases to trimming and J lost 3 bases; unmatched junction nucleotides: 5. The CDR3 consists of 13 residues. The germline CDR1 and CDR2 sequences are MNHEY and SMNVEV (reference sequence). The CDR3: CASSREVGYEQYF. CDR3 nucleotide sequence: TGTGCCAGCAGCCGGGAGGTGGGCTACGAGCAGTACTTC.

The chain has TRBV2 and TRBJ1-1, with no clear D. V shed 7 bases and J shed 1 base, with 10 bases lying between them. The CDR3 spans 13 residues. Germline V gives CDR1 SNHLY, CDR2 FYNNEI. The CDR3 nucleotides are TGTGCCAGCACCTACGACTGGAACACTGAAGCTTTCTTT. It is translated as CASTYDWNTEAFF.

The V call is TRBV5-5, the J call TRBJ2-7; 7 bases agree with TRBD1. Per germline, CDR1 SGHKS and CDR2 YYEKEE (reference sequence). The length of the CDR3 is 14 residues. V shed 4 bases, J shed 3 bases, and the junction held 7 bases outside the gene matches. The CDR3 reads CASSRSTGIYEQYF. CDR3 in DNA: TGTGCCAGCAGCCGCTCGACAGGGATCTACGAGCAGTACTTC.

As for this clone: A junction boundary mismatches the germline segment, possibly from a read error. The rearrangement links TRBV10-3 to TRBJ2-7; 9 bases fit TRBD2. Germline lookup yields CDR1 ENHRY and CDR2 SYGVKD. This CDR3 has 15 amino acids. DNA for the CDR3: TGTGCCATCAGTGAGGTAGGGACTAGCACCTGGCTCGGGATCTTC. Translation: CAISEVGTSTWLGIF.

The chain combines TRBV2 with TRBJ1-5; 7 bases are shared with TRBD1. Looked up from germline, CDR1 is SNHLY and CDR2 is FYNNEI. Trimming removed 6 bases from V and 6 bases from J; junction bases left unmatched: 14. The CDR3 covers 16 residues. CDR3 residues: CASRGAPHRGPQPQHF. The DNA for the CDR3 is TGTGCCAGCAGGGGGGCGCCCCACAGGGGTCCTCAGCCCCAGCATTTT.

CDR3 bases: TGTGCCAGCAGCCCTAGCGGGAGTGGGTTTAAAGAGACCCAGTACTTC. The encoded protein is CASSPSGSGFKETQYF. This rearrangement joins TRBV7-9 to TRBJ2-5; the match to TRBD2 covers 10 bases. The CDR3 is made up of 16 amino acids. CDR1 is SEHNR and CDR2 is FQNEAQ in the germline V gene (reference sequence). V lost 5 bases and J lost 3; bases outside the gene matches: 9.

V gene TRBV7-9 combines with J gene TRBJ2-6; 8 positions match TRBD1. After removal of 2 bases from V and 3 bases from J, the junction contained 6 bases not matched to a gene. Germline CDR1 SEHNR, CDR2 FQNEAQ (reference sequence). The CDR3 has 17 amino acids. CDR3 loop: CASSLPPGGGGANVLTF. In DNA, the CDR3 is TGTGCCAGCAGCTTACCCCCAGGGGGCGGTGGGGCCAACGTCCTGACTTTC.

This clone was detected once. This chain uses TRBV15 with TRBJ1-2, with 8 bases fitting TRBD1. Trimming cost V 0 bases and J 1 base; bases outside gene matches: 7. Germline assignment: CDR1 LNHNV and CDR2 YYDKDF (reference sequence). The CDR3 extends over 17 amino acids. The CDR3: CATSRDLRTGYNYGYTF. The CDR3, as DNA: TGTGCCACCAGCAGAGATCTGAGGACAGGGTATAACTATGGCTACACCTTC.